This T cell receptor (beta chain) was profiled in a study of CD8 T cells in ankylosing spondylitis. This clonotype was counted ten times or more. Preparation of TCR beta libraries was done by quantitative 5'-RACE with molecular barcodes. MiXCR, applied by TCRdb to the 5' RACE reads, yields one record per CDR3 protein. This sample has fewer than 350,000 distinct CDR3 sequences, with about 9.9% found just once. The CDR3 covers 13 residues. Germline CDR1 is SQVTM and CDR2 is ANQGSEA. V lost 6 bases, J lost 1 base, and 5 bases stayed unmatched. This TCR was sampled from a female donor with ankylosing spondylitis or in good health (not recorded which). Sequenced input: blood, either unsorted or a sorted T cell fraction (not recorded which). The J gene is TRBJ2-7, the V gene TRBV29-1; 8 nucleotides agree with TRBD2. The CDR3 is CSVRTSRSYEQYF. For the CDR3, the DNA is TGCAGCGTACGGACTAGCCGATCCTACGAGCAGTACTTC.